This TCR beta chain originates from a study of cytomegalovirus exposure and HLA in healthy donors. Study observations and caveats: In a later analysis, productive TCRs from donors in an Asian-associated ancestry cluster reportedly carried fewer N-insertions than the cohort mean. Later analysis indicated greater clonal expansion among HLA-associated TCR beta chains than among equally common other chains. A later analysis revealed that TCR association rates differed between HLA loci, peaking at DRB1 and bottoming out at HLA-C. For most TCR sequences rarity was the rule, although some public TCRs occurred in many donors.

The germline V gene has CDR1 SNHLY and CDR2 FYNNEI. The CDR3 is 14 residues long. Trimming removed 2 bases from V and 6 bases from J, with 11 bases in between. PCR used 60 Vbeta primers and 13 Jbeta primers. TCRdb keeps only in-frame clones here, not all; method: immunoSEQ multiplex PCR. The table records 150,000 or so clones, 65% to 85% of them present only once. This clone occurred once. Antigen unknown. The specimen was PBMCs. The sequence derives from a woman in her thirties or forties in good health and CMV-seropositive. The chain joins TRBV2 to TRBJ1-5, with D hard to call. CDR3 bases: TGTGCCAGCAGTGAAACGAGGGTAGGTCAGCCCCAGCATTTT. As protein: CASSETRVGQPQHF.